These 5 T cell receptor beta chains share one sample of origin, sequenced in a study of early T cells in non-severe SARS-CoV-2 infection. TCRdb reprocessed the 5' RACE reads via MiXCR and lists one record per CDR3 protein. The table includes nearly 30,000 distinct CDR3 sequences, approximately 4.7% detected once. Sequences were obtained from whole blood. Every receptor here comes from an adult who was a healthcare worker with PCR-confirmed SARS-CoV-2 infection or an uninfected control (not recorded which).

This clonotype was picked up many times. This sequence joins TRBV5-1 and TRBJ2-3, with TRBD2 matching 10 bases. Germline CDR1 is SGHRS and CDR2 is YFSETQ. J gave up 3 bases and V 0 bases, and 4 bases lay outside the gene matches. The CDR3 is made up of 16 amino acids. The CDR3 sequence is CASSLGPSGRTDTQYF. The CDR3 DNA is TGCGCCAGCAGCTTGGGGCCTAGCGGGAGAACAGATACGCAGTATTTT.

In this sample, this clonotype turned up many times. The V gene is TRBV12-5, the J gene TRBJ1-1; unclear D gene. The CDR3 length is 14 residues. CDR1 LGHNT and CDR2 FRNRAP come from the germline V gene. V lost 7 bases, J lost 1 base, and 13 bases lay in between. CDR3 nucleotide sequence: TGTGCTAGTGCCGCAGGACGGGGGAACACTGAAGCTTTCTTT. It encodes CASAAGRGNTEAFF.

This sequence joins TRBV29-1 and TRBJ2-7; 9 nucleotides match TRBD1. Trimming removed 5 bases from V and 2 bases from J; junction bases left unmatched: 4. The germline V gene has CDR1 SQVTM and CDR2 ANQGSEA. This CDR3 contains 13 residues. CDR3 nucleotides: TGCAGCGTTCCGGGACAGGGACCCTACGAGCAGTACTTC. Translated: CSVPGQGPYEQYF.

The chain's CDR3 is CSVSGAVTNYEQYF. CDR3 in DNA: TGCAGCGTGAGCGGTGCAGTGACCAACTACGAGCAGTACTTC. J is TRBJ2-7 and V is TRBV29-1, with D perhaps TRBD2 (5 bases). The germline V gene encodes CDR1 SQVTM and CDR2 ANQGSEA. The V end lost 6 bases, the J end lost 3 bases, and 18 bases lay between the germline ends. The CDR3 spans 14 residues.

The J gene is TRBJ1-2, the V gene TRBV7-9; D is undetermined. The CDR3 contains 18 residues. V lost 0 bases to trimming and J lost 1 base, with 18 bases between them. CDR1 is SEHNR, CDR2 FQNEAQ, per germline (reference sequence). CDR3 sequence reads: CASSLADSGEAGNYGYTF. The CDR3 nucleotides are TGTGCCAGCAGCTTAGCGGATTCTGGGGAGGCGGGTAACTATGGCTACACCTTC.